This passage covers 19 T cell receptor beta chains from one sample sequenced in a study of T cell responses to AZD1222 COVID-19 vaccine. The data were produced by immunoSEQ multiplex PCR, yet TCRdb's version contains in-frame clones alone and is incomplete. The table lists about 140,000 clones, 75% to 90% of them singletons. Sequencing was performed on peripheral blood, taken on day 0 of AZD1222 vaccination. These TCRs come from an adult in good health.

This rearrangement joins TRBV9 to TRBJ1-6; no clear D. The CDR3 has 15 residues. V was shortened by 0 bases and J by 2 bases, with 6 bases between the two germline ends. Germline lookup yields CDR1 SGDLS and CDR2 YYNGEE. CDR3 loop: CASSVGETYNSPLHF. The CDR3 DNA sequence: TGTGCCAGCAGCGTAGGGGAAACCTATAATTCACCCCTCCACTTT. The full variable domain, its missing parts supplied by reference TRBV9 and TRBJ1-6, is DSGVTQTPKHLITATGQRVTLRCSPRSGDLSVYWYQQSLDQGLQFLIQYYNGEERAKGNILERFSAQQFPDLHSELNLSSLELGDSALYFCASSVGETYNSPLHFGNGTRLTVT.

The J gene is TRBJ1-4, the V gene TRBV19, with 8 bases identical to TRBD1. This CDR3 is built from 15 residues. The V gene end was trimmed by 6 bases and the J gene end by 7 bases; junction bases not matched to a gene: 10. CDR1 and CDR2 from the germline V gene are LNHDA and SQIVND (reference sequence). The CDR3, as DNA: TGTGCCAGTAGCCGGACAGGGACCAAGAGTGAAAAACTGTTTTTT. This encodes CASSRTGTKSEKLFF.

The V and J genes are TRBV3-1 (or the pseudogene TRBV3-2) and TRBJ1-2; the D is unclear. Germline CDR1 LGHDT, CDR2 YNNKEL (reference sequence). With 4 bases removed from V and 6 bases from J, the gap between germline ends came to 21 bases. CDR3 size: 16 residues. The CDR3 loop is CASSPNGGIGRDGYTF. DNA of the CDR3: TGTGCCAGCAGCCCTAATGGAGGGATAGGTCGGGATGGCTACACCTTC.

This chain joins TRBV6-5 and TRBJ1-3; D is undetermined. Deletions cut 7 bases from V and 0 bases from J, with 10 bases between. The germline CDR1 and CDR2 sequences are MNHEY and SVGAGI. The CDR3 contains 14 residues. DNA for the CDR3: TGTGCCAGCATGTCGGGCTACTCTGGAAACACCATATATTTT. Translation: CASMSGYSGNTIYF.

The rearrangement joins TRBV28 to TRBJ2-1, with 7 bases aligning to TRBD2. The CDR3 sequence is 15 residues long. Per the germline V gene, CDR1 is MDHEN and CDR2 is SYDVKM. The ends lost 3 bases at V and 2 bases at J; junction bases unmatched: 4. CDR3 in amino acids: CASSFGGVPYNEQFF. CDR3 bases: TGTGCCAGCAGTTTTGGGGGGGTTCCCTACAATGAGCAGTTCTTC.

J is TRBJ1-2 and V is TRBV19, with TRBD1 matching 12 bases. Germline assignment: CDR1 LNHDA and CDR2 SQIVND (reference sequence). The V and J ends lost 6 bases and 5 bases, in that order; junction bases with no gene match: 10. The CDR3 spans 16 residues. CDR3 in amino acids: CASRNPGTGGPYGYTF. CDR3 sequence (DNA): TGTGCCAGTAGAAACCCCGGGACAGGGGGCCCATATGGCTACACCTTC.

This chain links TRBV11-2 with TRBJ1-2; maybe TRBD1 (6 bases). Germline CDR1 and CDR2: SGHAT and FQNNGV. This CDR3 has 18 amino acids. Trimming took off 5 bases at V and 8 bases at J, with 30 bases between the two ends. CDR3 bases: TGTGCCAGCAGCCCCTTCTTTGTGACCCAAGGGGGGGCGTGGGGCTACACCTTC. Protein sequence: CASSPFFVTQGGAWGYTF.

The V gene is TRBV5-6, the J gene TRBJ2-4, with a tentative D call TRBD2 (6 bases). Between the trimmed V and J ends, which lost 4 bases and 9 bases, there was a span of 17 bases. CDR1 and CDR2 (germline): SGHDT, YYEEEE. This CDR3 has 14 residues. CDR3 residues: CASSPTAAEGIQYF. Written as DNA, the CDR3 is TGTGCCAGCAGCCCAACAGCGGCGGAGGGCATTCAGTACTTC.

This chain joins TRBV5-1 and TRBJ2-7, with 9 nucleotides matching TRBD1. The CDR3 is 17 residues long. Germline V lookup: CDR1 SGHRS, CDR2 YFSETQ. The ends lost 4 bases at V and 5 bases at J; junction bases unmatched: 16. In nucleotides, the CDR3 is TGCGCCAGCAGCCGACTGCAAAGAGGACAGGGGACGAACGAGCAGTACTTC. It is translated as CASSRLQRGQGTNEQYF. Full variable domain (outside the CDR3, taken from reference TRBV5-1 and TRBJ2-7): KAGVTQTPRYLIKTRGQQVTLSCSPISGHRSVSWYQQTPGQGLQFLFEYFSETQRNKGNFPGRFSGRQFSNSRSEMNVSTLELGDSALYLCASSRLQRGQGTNEQYFGPGTRLTVT.

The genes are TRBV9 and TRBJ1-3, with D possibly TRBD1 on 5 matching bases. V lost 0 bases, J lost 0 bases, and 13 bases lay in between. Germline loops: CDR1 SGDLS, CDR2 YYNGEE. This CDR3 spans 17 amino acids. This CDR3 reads CASSVAPRQYSGNTIYF. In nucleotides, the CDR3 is TGTGCCAGCAGCGTAGCCCCGAGACAGTACTCTGGAAACACCATATATTTT.

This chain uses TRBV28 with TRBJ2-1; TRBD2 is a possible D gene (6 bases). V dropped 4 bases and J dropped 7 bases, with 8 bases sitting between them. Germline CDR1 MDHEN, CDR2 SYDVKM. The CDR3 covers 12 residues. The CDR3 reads CASSSRENEQFF. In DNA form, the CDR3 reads TGTGCCAGCAGTTCCCGGGAGAATGAGCAGTTCTTC.

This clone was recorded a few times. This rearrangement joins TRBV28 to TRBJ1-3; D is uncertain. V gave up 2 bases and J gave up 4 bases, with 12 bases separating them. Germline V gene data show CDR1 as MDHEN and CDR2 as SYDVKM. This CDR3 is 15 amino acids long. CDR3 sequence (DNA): TGTGCCAGCAGTTTAGGTAGGCCGACCGGAAACACCATATATTTT. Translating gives CASSLGRPTGNTIYF.

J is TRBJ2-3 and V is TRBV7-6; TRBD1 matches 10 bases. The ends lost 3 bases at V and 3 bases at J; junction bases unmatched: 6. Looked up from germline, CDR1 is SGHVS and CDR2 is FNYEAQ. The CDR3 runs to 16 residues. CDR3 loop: CASSFLQDRGTDTQYF. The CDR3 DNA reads TGTGCCAGCAGCTTCTTACAGGACAGGGGGACAGATACGCAGTATTTT.

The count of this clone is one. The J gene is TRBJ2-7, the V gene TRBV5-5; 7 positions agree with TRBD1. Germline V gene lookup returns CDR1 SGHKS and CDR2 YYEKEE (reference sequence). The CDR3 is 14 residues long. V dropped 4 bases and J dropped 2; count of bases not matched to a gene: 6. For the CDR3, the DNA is TGTGCCAGCAGCAACAGGGGTTTGACCTACGAGCAGTACTTC. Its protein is CASSNRGLTYEQYF.

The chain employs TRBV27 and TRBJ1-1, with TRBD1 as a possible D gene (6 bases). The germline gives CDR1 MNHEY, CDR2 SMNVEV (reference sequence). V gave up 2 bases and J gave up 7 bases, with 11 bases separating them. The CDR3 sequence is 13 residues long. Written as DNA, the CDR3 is TGTGCCAGCAGTTTAGGGGGGGCGGATGAAGCTTTCTTT. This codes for CASSLGGADEAFF.

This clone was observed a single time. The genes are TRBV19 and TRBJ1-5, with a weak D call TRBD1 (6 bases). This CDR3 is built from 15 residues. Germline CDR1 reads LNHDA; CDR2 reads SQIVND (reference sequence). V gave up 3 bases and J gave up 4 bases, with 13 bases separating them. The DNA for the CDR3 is TGTGCCAGTAGTATCAGCAGGGGTCCAAATCAGCCCCAGCATTTT. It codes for CASSISRGPNQPQHF.

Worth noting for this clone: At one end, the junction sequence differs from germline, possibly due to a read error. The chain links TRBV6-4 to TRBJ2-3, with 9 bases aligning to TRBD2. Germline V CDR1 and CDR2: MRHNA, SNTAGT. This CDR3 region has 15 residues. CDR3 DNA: TGTGCCACCAGTTCCGCGGCGGGGGGGCTGAATACGCAGTATTTT. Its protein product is CATSSAAGGLNTQYF.

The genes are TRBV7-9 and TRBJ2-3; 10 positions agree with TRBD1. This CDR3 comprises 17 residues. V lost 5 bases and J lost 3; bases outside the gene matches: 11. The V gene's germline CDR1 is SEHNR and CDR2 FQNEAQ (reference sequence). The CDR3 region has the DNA TGTGCCAGCAGCCGTGGACAGGGGGGAGTTGTAACAGATACGCAGTATTTT. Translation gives CASSRGQGGVVTDTQYF.

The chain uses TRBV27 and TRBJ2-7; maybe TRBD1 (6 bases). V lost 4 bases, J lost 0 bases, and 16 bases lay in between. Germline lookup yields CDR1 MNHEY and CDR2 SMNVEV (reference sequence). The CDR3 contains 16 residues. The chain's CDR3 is CASSYSGQSISYEQYF. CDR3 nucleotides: TGTGCCAGCAGTTACTCCGGACAGAGTATCTCCTACGAGCAGTACTTC.